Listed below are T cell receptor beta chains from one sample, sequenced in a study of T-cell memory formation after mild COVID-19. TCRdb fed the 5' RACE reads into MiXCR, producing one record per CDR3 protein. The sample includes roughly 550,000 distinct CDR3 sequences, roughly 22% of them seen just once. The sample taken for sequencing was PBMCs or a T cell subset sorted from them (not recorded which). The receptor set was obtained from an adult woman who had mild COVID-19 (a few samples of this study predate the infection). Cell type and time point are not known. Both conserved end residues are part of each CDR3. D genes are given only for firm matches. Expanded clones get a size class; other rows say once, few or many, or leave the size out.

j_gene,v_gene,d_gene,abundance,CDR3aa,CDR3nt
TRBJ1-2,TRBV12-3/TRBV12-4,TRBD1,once,CASSPSSGTGVYGYTF,TGTGCCAGCAGCCCCTCATCCGGGACAGGGGTCTATGGCTACACCTTC
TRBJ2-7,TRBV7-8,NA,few,CASSRKGTPSDEQYF,TGTGCCAGCAGCCGAAAGGGGACGCCTTCGGACGAGCAGTACTTC
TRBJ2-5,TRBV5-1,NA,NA,CASSSDGEETQYF,TGCGCCAGCAGCTCGGACGGGGAAGAGACCCAGTACTTC
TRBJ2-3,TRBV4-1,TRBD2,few,CASSQAVAGATDTQYF,TGCGCCAGCAGCCAAGCGGTAGCGGGAGCCACAGATACGCAGTATTTT
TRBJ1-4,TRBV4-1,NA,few,CASSPHFSNEKLFF,TGCGCCAGCAGCCCCCATTTCTCTAATGAAAAACTGTTTTTT
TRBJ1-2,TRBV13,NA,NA,CASSLGGRTNYGYTF,TGTGCCAGCAGCTTAGGTGGCAGAACTAACTATGGCTACACCTTC
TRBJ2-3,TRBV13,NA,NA,CASSRRGLGDGNTQYF,TGTGCCAGCAGCCGACGGGGACTCGGGGATGGGAATACGCAGTATTTT
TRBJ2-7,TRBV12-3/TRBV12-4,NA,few,CASSLVGDRSYEQYF,TGTGCCAGCAGTTTAGTGGGGGATCGCTCCTACGAGCAGTACTTC
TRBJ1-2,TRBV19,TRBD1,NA,CASSPRDRAYGYTF,TGTGCCAGTAGCCCCCGGGACAGGGCCTATGGCTACACCTTC
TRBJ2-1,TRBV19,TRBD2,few,CASSIKGLAGDNEQFF,TGTGCCAGTTCTATTAAAGGACTAGCGGGGGATAATGAGCAGTTCTTC
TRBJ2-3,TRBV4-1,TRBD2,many,CASSQGAGGLADTQYF,TGCGCCAGCAGCCAAGGGGCGGGGGGGTTGGCAGATACGCAGTATTTT
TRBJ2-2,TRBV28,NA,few,CASSLGWGRRTGELFF,TGTGCCAGCAGTTTAGGTTGGGGGCGCAGGACCGGGGAGCTGTTTTTT